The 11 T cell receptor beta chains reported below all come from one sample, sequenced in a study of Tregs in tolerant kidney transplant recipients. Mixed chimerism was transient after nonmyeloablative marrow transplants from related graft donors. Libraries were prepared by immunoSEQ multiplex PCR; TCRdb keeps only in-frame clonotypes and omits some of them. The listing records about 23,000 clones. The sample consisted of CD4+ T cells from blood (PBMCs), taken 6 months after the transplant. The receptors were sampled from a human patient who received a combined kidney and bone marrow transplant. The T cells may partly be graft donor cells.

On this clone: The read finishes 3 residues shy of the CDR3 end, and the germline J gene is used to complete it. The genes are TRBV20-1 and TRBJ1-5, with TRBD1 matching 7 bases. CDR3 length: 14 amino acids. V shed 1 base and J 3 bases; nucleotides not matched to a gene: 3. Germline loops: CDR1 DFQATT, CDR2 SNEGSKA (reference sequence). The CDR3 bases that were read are TGCAGTGCTAGAGTAGACAGGGACAATCAGCCC. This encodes CSARVDRDNQP. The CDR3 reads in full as CSARVDRDNQPQHF.

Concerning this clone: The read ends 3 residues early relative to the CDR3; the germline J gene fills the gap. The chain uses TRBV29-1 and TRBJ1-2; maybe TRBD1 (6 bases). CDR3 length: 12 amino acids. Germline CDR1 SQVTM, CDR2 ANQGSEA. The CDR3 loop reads CSVSWDIKGYTF. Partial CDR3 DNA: TGCAGCGTCTCCTGGGACATTAAAGGC.

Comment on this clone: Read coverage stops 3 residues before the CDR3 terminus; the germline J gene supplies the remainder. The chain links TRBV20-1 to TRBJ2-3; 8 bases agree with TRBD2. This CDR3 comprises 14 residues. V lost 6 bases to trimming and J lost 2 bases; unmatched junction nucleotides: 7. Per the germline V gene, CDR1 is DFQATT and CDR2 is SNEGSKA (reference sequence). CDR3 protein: CSARTSRFTDTQYF. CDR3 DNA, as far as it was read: TGCAGTGCACGGACTAGCAGGTTCACAGATACG.

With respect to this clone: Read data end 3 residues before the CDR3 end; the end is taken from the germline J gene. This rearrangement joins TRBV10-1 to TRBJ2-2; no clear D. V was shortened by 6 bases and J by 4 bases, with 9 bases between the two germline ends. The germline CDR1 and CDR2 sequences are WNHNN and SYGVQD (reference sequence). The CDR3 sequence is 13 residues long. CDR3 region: CASSKRSTGELFF. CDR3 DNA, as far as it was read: TGCGCCAGCAGCAAGCGAAGCACCGGGGAG.

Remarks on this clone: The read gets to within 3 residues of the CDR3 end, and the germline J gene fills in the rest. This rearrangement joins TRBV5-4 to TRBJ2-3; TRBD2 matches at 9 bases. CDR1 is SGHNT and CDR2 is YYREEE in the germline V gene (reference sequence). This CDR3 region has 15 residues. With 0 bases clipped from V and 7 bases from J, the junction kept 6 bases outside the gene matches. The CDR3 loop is CASSLALAGWYTQYF. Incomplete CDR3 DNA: TGTGCCAGCAGCTTGGCCCTAGCGGGGTGGTATACG. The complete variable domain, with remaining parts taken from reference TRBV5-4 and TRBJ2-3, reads ETGVTQSPTHLIKTRGQQVTLRCSSQSGHNTVSWYQQALGQGPQFIFQYYREEENGRGNFPPRFSGLQFPNYSSELNVNALELDDSALYLCASSLALAGWYTQYFGPGTRLTVL.

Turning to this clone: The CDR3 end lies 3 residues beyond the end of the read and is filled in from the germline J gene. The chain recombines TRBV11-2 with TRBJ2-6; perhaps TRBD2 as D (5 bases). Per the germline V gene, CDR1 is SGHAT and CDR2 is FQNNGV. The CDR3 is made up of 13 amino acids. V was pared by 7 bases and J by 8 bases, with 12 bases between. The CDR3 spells CASTRLSPNVLTF. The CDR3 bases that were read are TGTGCCAGCACCCGACTATCCCCCAACGTC.

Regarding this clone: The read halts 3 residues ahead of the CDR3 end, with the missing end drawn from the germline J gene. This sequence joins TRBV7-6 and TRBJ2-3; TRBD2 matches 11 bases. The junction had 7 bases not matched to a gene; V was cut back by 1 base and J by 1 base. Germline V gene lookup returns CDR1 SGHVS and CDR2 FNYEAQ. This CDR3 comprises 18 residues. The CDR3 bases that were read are TGTGCCAGCAGCTTAGGGCAGACACTAGCGGGGGGCACAGATACG. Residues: CASSLGQTLAGGTDT. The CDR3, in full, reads CASSLGQTLAGGTDTQYF. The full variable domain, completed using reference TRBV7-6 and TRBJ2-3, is GAGVSQSPRYKVTKRGQDVALRCDPISGHVSLYWYRQALGQGPEFLTYFNYEAQQDKSGLPNDRFSAERPEGSISTLTIQRTEQRDSAMYRCASSLGQTLAGGTDTQYFGPGTRLTVL.

CDR3 protein: CASSPDRYGYGYTF. The CDR3 DNA, read in part, is TGTGCCAGCTCACCAGATCGGTACGGCTATGGC. The V call is TRBV18, the J call TRBJ1-2; D unresolved. The DNA ends 3 residues before the CDR3 does, and the rest of the CDR3 is filled in from the germline J gene. V gave up 2 bases and J gave up 4 bases, with 11 bases separating them. Germline V gives CDR1 KGHSH, CDR2 LQKENI. The length of the CDR3 is 14 residues.

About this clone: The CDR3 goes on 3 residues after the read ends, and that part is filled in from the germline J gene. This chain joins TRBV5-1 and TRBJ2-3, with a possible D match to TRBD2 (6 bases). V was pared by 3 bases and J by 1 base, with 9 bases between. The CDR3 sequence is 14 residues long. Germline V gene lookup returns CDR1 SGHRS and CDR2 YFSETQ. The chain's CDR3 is CASSSGLRTDTQYF. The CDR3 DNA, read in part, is TGCGCCAGCAGCTCGGGACTTCGCACAGATACG.

The sequenced part of the CDR3 DNA is TGTGCCAGTAGTAAGGCTAGCGTAGCCTACGAG. It codes for CASSKASVAYE. The full CDR3 sequence reads CASSKASVAYEQYF. The chain recombines TRBV19 with TRBJ2-7, with D perhaps matching TRBD2 (6 bases). The read stops 3 residues short of the end of the CDR3; the missing end is completed from the germline J gene. The CDR3 covers 14 residues. V was cut by 4 bases and J by 2 bases, with 12 bases left in between. Germline V gives CDR1 LNHDA, CDR2 SQIVND (reference sequence).

CDR3 residues: CASTNDGVRAYEQYF. CDR3 bases read: TGTGCCAGCACCAACGACGGGGTGCGAGCCTACGAG. The chain links TRBV5-5 to TRBJ2-7; a possible D gene is TRBD2 (5 bases). The read terminates 3 residues before the CDR3 end, so the remaining end is supplied by the germline J gene. CDR3 length: 15 residues. Trimming pared 6 bases from V and 2 bases from J, leaving 18 bases between. The germline gives CDR1 SGHKS, CDR2 YYEKEE (reference sequence).